This note documents a single T cell receptor beta chain sequence. Its antigen remains unidentified. The data originate from a study of glioma-infiltrating T cells after dendritic cell vaccination. The wider study: Dendritic cell vaccination trial patients had either newly diagnosed or recurrent glioblastoma. Findings and caveats of the study: Only a small number of patients had complete blood and tumor samples.

The immunoSEQ assay amplified TCRB CDR3 from up to roughly 2 ug DNA. Libraries were prepared by immunoSEQ multiplex PCR; TCRdb keeps only in-frame clonotypes and omits some of them. The sample contains 80,000 to 95,000 clones, about 85% of which appear only once. Time point here: after dendritic cell vaccination, including at tumor progression/relapse. Losses at the gene ends were 5 bases for V and 2 bases for J; bases not matched to a gene: 5. Germline lookup yields CDR1 MGHDK and CDR2 SYGVNS. CDR3 length equals 16 residues. The TCR sequence derives from a human donor with glioblastoma. This sample comprised blood, obtained after dendritic cell vaccination. V is TRBV25-1 and J is TRBJ2-2; 10 positions agree with TRBD2. The CDR3 DNA follows: TGTGCCAGCAGTAAACGGACTAGCGGTAACACCGGGGAGCTGTTTTTT. This translates into CASSKRTSGNTGELFF.